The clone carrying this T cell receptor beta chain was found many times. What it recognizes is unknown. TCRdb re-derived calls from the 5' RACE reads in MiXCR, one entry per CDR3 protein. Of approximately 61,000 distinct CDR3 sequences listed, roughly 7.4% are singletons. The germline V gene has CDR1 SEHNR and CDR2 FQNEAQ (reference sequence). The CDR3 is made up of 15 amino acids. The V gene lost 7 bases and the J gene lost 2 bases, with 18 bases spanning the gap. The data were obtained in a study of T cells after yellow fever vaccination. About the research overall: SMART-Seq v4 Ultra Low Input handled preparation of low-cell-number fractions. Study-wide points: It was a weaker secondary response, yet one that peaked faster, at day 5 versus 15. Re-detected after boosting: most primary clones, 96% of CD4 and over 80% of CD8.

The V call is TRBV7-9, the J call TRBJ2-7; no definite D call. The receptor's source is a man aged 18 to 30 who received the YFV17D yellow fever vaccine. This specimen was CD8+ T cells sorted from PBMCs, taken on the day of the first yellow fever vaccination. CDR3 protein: CASNPLESRPYEQYF. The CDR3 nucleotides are TGTGCCAGCAACCCCCTCGAGTCGAGACCCTACGAGCAGTACTTC.